The 20 T cell receptor beta chains below come from one sample, sequenced in a study of human T cells and chemical hapten exposure. The time point was: patch test 2, 6 weeks after DPC sensitization. Documented treatment: therapeutic diphenylcyclopropenone sensitization with weekly scalp DPC. TCRdb ran MiXCR on the RACE reads and lists one entry per CDR3 protein. The table shows a few hundred thousand distinct CDR3 sequences, with about 6% occurring only once. The specimen comprised whole blood, sampled in connection with sensitization to the hapten diphenylcyclopropenone (DPC). Source of these receptors: a young woman with alopecia areata. Some clones in this sample may be carry-over from other donors' samples.

This clonotype was counted at least ten times. The V call is TRBV7-2, the J call TRBJ2-7, with a weak D call TRBD1 (6 bases). The V gene lost 1 base and the J gene lost 2 bases, with 21 bases spanning the gap. From germline, CDR1 is SGHTA and CDR2 FQGNSA. The CDR3 runs to 18 residues. CDR3 sequence reads: CASSLEAHRQVRAYEQYF. The CDR3 bases are TGTGCCAGCAGCTTAGAGGCCCATCGACAGGTTAGGGCCTACGAGCAGTACTTC.

Ten or more counts support this clonotype. This sequence joins TRBV5-5 and TRBJ1-4; 8 bases align to TRBD1. Germline V gives CDR1 SGHKS, CDR2 YYEKEE (reference sequence). V lost 4 bases, J lost 2 bases, and 4 bases stayed unmatched. The CDR3 loop spans 15 amino acids. CDR3 residues: CASSPTGGTNEKLFF. CDR3 in DNA: TGTGCCAGCAGCCCCACAGGGGGGACTAATGAAAAACTGTTTTTT.

This clonotype has ten or more counts. The V and J genes are TRBV7-9 and TRBJ1-5; no reliable D call. CDR1 is SEHNR, CDR2 FQNEAQ, per germline (reference sequence). The CDR3 is 14 residues long. V gave up 2 bases and J gave up 0 bases, with 5 bases separating them. This chain's CDR3 is CASSLTDSNQPQHF. In DNA, the CDR3 is TGTGCCAGCAGCTTAACCGATAGCAATCAGCCCCAGCATTTT.

This clonotype was counted between two and nine times. The chain recombines TRBV5-1 with TRBJ2-3; no clear D. The CDR3 runs to 15 residues. In germline, CDR1 is SGHRS, CDR2 YFSETQ. V lost 5 bases and J 0 bases, leaving 13 bases between the germline ends. The DNA of the CDR3 is TGCGCCAGCAGTCCCGGCAGTTTAAGCACAGATACGCAGTATTTT. This encodes CASSPGSLSTDTQYF.

This clonotype was picked up many times. The chain couples TRBV6-5 to TRBJ1-1; 10 bases align to TRBD1. The CDR3 length is 18 residues. V lost 0 bases, J lost 0 bases, and 7 bases stayed unmatched. CDR1 MNHEY and CDR2 SVGAGI come from the germline V gene. The CDR3: CASSYSSGTGDMNTEAFF. The CDR3 DNA sequence: TGTGCCAGCAGTTACTCCTCCGGGACAGGGGACATGAACACTGAAGCTTTCTTT.

This clonotype was counted between two and nine times. The chain has TRBV20-1 and TRBJ2-7, with D unresolved. The CDR3 has 16 residues. Between the trimmed V and J ends, which lost 1 base and 0 bases, there was a span of 16 bases. Germline values: CDR1 DFQATT, CDR2 SNEGSKA (reference sequence). CDR3 in DNA: TGCAGTGCTAGAGTCCACGGACGGTCCAGCTCCTACGAGCAGTACTTC. Translating it yields CSARVHGRSSSYEQYF.

This clonotype was detected ten times or more. This chain links TRBV6-6 with TRBJ2-1; D possibly corresponds to TRBD1 (5 bases). The CDR3 is 15 residues long. Germline V lookup: CDR1 MNHNY, CDR2 SVGAGI (reference sequence). V shed 6 bases and J shed 10 bases, with 22 bases lying between them. CDR3 bases: TGTGCCAGCAGAACCTCCCTCAAGGGGTTCAGCGAGCAGTTCTTC. It yields the protein CASRTSLKGFSEQFF.

This clonotype appeared a few times. Here the CDR3 reads CASSITGTTDTQYF. CDR3 DNA: TGTGCCAGCAGCATAACAGGGACCACAGATACGCAGTATTTT. The V and J genes are TRBV3-1 and TRBJ2-3, with D tentatively TRBD1 (6 bases). CDR3 size: 14 residues. Trimming pared 5 bases from V and 2 bases from J, leaving 11 bases between. Germline V lookup: CDR1 LGHDT, CDR2 YNNKEL (reference sequence).

This clonotype was seen a few times. The chain combines TRBV28 with TRBJ2-2; no reliable D call. V was pared by 3 bases and J by 8 bases, with 13 bases between. This CDR3 has 14 residues. Per germline, CDR1 MDHEN and CDR2 SYDVKM. CDR3 residues: CASSFNLPGGELFF. CDR3 bases: TGTGCCAGCAGTTTTAATCTTCCTGGGGGGGAGCTGTTTTTT.

This clonotype was counted at least ten times. The chain links TRBV3-1 to TRBJ2-7; D remains ambiguous. Germline values: CDR1 LGHDT, CDR2 YNNKEL (reference sequence). The V gene lost 4 bases and the J gene lost 4 bases, with 14 bases spanning the gap. The CDR3 runs to 14 residues. CDR3 sequence reads: CASSRAVGSYEQYF. The CDR3, as DNA: TGTGCCAGCAGCCGCGCGGTAGGTTCGTACGAGCAGTACTTC.

This clonotype occurred many times. The chain uses TRBV6-5 and TRBJ1-6; D unresolved. Trimming cost V 0 bases and J 14 bases, with 8 bases left between them. CDR3 length: 12 residues. In germline, CDR1 is MNHEY, CDR2 SVGAGI. CDR3 sequence reads: CASSYSGETLHF. CDR3 DNA sequence: TGTGCCAGCAGTTACTCCGGCGAGACCCTCCACTTT.

This clonotype was picked up many times. J is TRBJ2-7 and V is TRBV12-3 or TRBV12-4, with TRBD1 as a possible D gene (5 bases). V gave up 4 bases and J gave up 0 bases, with 13 bases separating them. The CDR3 has 15 amino acids. The CDR3 sequence is CASSSATVGSYEQYF. CDR3 DNA sequence: TGTGCCAGCAGTTCCGCGACAGTGGGCTCCTACGAGCAGTACTTC.

The sample holds a few counts of this clonotype. The rearrangement links TRBV5-4 to TRBJ2-7; 9 bases are a match to TRBD2. Germline V CDR1 and CDR2: SGHNT, YYREEE (reference sequence). This CDR3 has 15 amino acids. J was trimmed by 2 bases and V by 4 bases; bases with no gene match: 7. The CDR3 DNA follows: TGTGCCAGCAGCGAGCCGGGACTAGCTACCTACGAGCAGTACTTC. This translates into CASSEPGLATYEQYF.

This clonotype was found many times. The V gene is TRBV18, the J gene TRBJ1-5; 10 bases line up with TRBD1. This CDR3 spans 18 amino acids. With V trimmed by 1 base and J by 4 bases, 10 bases remained unmatched. Germline V lookup: CDR1 KGHSH, CDR2 LQKENI. CDR3 DNA sequence: TGTGCCAGCTCACCACTGGGGCTGACAGGGGGCTTGAATCAGCCCCAGCATTTT. It codes for CASSPLGLTGGLNQPQHF.

V gene TRBV12-3 or TRBV12-4 combines with J gene TRBJ2-3; 8 positions agree with TRBD1. Germline trimming cut 3 bases from V and 1 base from J; bases unmatched to any gene: 6. The CDR3 has 16 residues. The CDR3 DNA is TGTGCCAGCAGTTTTGACAGGGGAATGGGCACAGATACGCAGTATTTT. It specifies CASSFDRGMGTDTQYF.

This clonotype was observed a few times. The chain recombines TRBV6-2 or TRBV6-3 with TRBJ2-3; D may correspond to TRBD1 or TRBD2 (5 bases each). V gave up 7 bases and J gave up 6 bases, with 11 bases separating them. The CDR3 is 12 amino acids. In germline, CDR1 is MNHEY, CDR2 SVGEGT. The CDR3 DNA is TGTGCCAGCACCACGGGGCGGGATACGCAGTATTTT. Translation gives CASTTGRDTQYF.

In its sample, this clonotype was seen many times. This chain joins TRBV28 and TRBJ2-3; 7 bases line up with TRBD1. The CDR3 totals 15 residues. CDR1 and CDR2 (germline): MDHEN, SYDVKM. The V gene end was trimmed by 7 bases and the J gene end by 7 bases; junction bases not matched to a gene: 14. As DNA, the CDR3 is TGTGCCAGCAATAACGGACAGGCCCACAGGAATACGCAGTATTTT. Its protein is CASNNGQAHRNTQYF. Full variable domain (outside the CDR3, taken from reference TRBV28 and TRBJ2-3): DVKVTQSSRYLVKRTGEKVFLECVQDMDHENMFWYRQDPGLGLRLIYFSYDVKMKEKGDIPEGYSVSREKKERFSLILESASTNQTSMYLCASNNGQAHRNTQYFGPGTRLTVL.

The table lists this clonotype with a few counts. The chain employs TRBV2 and TRBJ2-3; the D gene could be TRBD1 or TRBD2 (5 bases each). Per the germline V gene, CDR1 is SNHLY and CDR2 is FYNNEI. Trimming pared 4 bases from V and 10 bases from J, leaving 18 bases between. The CDR3 is 14 residues long. The CDR3 spells CASSADSRGGAQYF. CDR3 nucleotides: TGTGCCAGCAGTGCCGACAGCCGGGGTGGTGCGCAGTATTTT.

This clonotype has ten or more counts. The chain combines TRBV6-6 with TRBJ1-1; no clear D. CDR1 and CDR2 (germline): MNHNY, SVGAGI (reference sequence). V lost 2 bases and J 8 bases, leaving 12 bases between the germline ends. The CDR3 runs to 13 residues. CDR3 region: CASSYPQVGEAFF. The CDR3 coding sequence is TGTGCCAGCAGTTACCCGCAGGTGGGAGAAGCTTTCTTT.

The gene calls are TRBV7-9 and TRBJ2-1; 9 bases align to TRBD2. After removal of 5 bases from V and 3 bases from J, the junction contained 5 bases not matched to a gene. This CDR3 is 15 amino acids long. From germline, CDR1 is SEHNR and CDR2 FQNEAQ (reference sequence). CDR3 in DNA: TGTGCCAGCAGCCTGCTAGCGGGGAGCTACAATGAGCAGTTCTTC. It translates to CASSLLAGSYNEQFF.